These T cell receptor beta chains were read from a single sample in a study of T-cell reconstitution after alpha-beta-depleted transplantation in children. TCRdb passed the PCR reads through MiXCR, listing each CDR3 protein once. The sample holds roughly 610,000 distinct CDR3 sequences, about 11% seen once. Sequenced material: PBMCs from the stem cell graft donor, taken from the stem cell graft. Receptor source: a human donor who donated a stem cell graft to a child with acute myeloid leukemia. CDR3s include the opening cysteine and the closing phenylalanine or tryptophan. A D gene is named only where the DNA matches it firmly. For some rows the clone size is stated as once, few or many, or as a class when expanded; others skip it.

j_gene	abundance	d_gene	v_gene	CDR3aa	CDR3nt
TRBJ2-1	few	TRBD2	TRBV14	CASSQDTSGRASDNEQFF	TGTGCCAGCAGCCAAGACACTAGCGGGAGGGCCTCCGACAATGAGCAGTTCTTC
TRBJ2-1	many	TRBD2	TRBV20-1	CSAPGLAGTWNEQFF	TGCAGTGCCCCGGGACTAGCGGGAACCTGGAATGAGCAGTTCTTC
TRBJ1-1	few	TRBD1	TRBV25-1	CASRNRGEAFF	TGTGCCAGCAGAAACAGGGGGGAAGCTTTCTTT
TRBJ2-1	NA	NA	TRBV25-1	CASFSEFEEFF	TGTGCCAGCTTCAGTGAGTTTGAGGAGTTCTTC
TRBJ1-1	few	NA	TRBV2	CASSEPRGLMNTEAFF	TGTGCCAGCAGTGAACCGAGGGGATTAATGAACACTGAAGCTTTCTTT
TRBJ2-7	NA	TRBD1	TRBV27	CASSALPGTGARYEQYF	TGTGCCAGCAGTGCCCTCCCCGGGACAGGGGCTAGGTACGAGCAGTACTTC
TRBJ2-3	NA	TRBD1	TRBV20-1	CSATGQPSTDTQYF	TGCAGTGCCACGGGACAGCCTAGCACAGATACGCAGTATTTT
TRBJ2-7	many	TRBD2	TRBV27	CASSLDGLAGAYEQYF	TGTGCCAGCAGTTTGGATGGACTAGCGGGAGCGTACGAGCAGTACTTC
TRBJ1-5	many	TRBD1	TRBV6-5	CASSSEGAGNQPQHF	TGTGCCAGCAGTTCCGAGGGGGCCGGCAATCAGCCCCAGCATTTT
TRBJ2-3	few	TRBD2	TRBV5-1	CASSLAGLAGAPQYF	TGCGCCAGCAGCTTGGCTGGACTAGCGGGAGCTCCGCAGTATTTT
TRBJ2-7	many	NA	TRBV30	CAWGLGPGSEQYF	TGTGCCTGGGGATTGGGACCTGGGAGCGAGCAGTACTTC
TRBJ1-1	many	NA	TRBV15	CATSRDRALNTEAFF	TGTGCCACCAGCAGAGATAGGGCCTTGAACACTGAAGCTTTCTTT
TRBJ1-1	NA	NA	TRBV29-1	CSASPGRRGNTEAFF	TGCAGCGCCAGCCCGGGCCGACGGGGGAACACTGAAGCTTTCTTT
TRBJ2-3	many	NA	TRBV11-2	CASSSAAGPTDTQYF	TGTGCCAGCAGCTCGGCTGCGGGACCCACAGATACGCAGTATTTT
TRBJ1-3	few	NA	TRBV6-1	CASSIGFSGNTIYF	TGTGCCAGCAGTATTGGGTTCTCTGGAAACACCATATATTTT
TRBJ2-7	NA	TRBD2	TRBV2	CASARLAAGEQYF	TGTGCCAGCGCCCGACTAGCGGCAGGAGAGCAGTACTTC
TRBJ2-1	NA	NA	TRBV12-3/TRBV12-4	CASTESQLGSRDEQFF	TGTGCCAGCACCGAGAGTCAATTAGGCTCCCGCGATGAGCAGTTCTTC
TRBJ2-7	NA	NA	TRBV20-1	CSARDLGVLYF	TGCAGTGCTAGAGATCTGGGGGTTCTATACTTC
TRBJ2-5	NA	TRBD2	TRBV12-5	CASGVTSGKREIETQYF	TGTGCTAGTGGTGTTACCTCAGGGAAGCGGGAAATAGAGACCCAGTACTTC
TRBJ1-4	NA	NA	TRBV29-1	CSVEQPEDKQVQANEKLFF	TGCAGCGTTGAACAACCTGAAGATAAACAGGTACAGGCTAATGAAAAACTGTTTTTT
TRBJ2-5	NA	TRBD2	TRBV20-1	CSASPTSGRQETQYF	TGCAGTGCTAGTCCAACTAGCGGGAGACAAGAGACCCAGTACTTC
TRBJ2-3	few	NA	TRBV10-3	CAITETGPGDTQYF	TGTGCCATCACTGAAACCGGTCCTGGAGATACGCAGTATTTT